The clone carrying this TCR beta chain has just one count. These data are taken from a study of Ad26.COV2.S vaccination and SARS-CoV-2 variants. As for the study in general: Recipients of Ad26.COV2.S got it intramuscularly, once or twice 56 days apart.

The sample's treatment: roughly 19 received Ad26.COV2.S at low or high dose, single or two shots; about 5 received placebo; per-sample allocation not given. Specimen acquisition occurred on day 63 following the initial vaccine or placebo injection. The individual, an adult aged 18-55 years, was a donor in Boston. Measured with immunoSEQ multiplex PCR; TCRdb has only the in-frame clones, and not every one. The sample holds some 340,000 clones, roughly 80% seen once. The starting material was peripheral blood, obtained in a trial of Ad26.COV2.S vaccine versus placebo. This receptor was obtained from a person between 18 and 65 years old who received the Ad26.COV2.S COVID-19 vaccine or a placebo.

CDR3 nucleotides: TGCAGTGCTAGCAGGAACCATGAGCAGTTCTTC. Its protein product is CSASRNHEQFF. This chain links TRBV20-1 with TRBJ2-1; no clear D gene. V was cut by 3 bases and J by 8 bases, with 8 bases left in between. The germline CDR1 and CDR2 sequences are DFQATT and SNEGSKA (reference sequence). This CDR3 contains 11 residues.